One sample yielded the 20 T cell receptor beta chains listed below, sequenced in a study of blood T cell repertoires in COVID-19. Sequencing was performed with immunoSEQ multiplex PCR; in TCRdb, only in-frame clones are kept and a portion is missing. The sample shows roughly 250,000 clones, around 81% of them seen only once. The material sequenced was peripheral blood. Receptors originate from a woman aged 60-75 years with active or convalescent COVID-19.

This clone was recorded many times. The chain links TRBV7-9 to TRBJ1-5; D is perhaps TRBD1 (5 bases). The CDR3 contains 16 residues. CDR1 SEHNR and CDR2 FQNEAQ come from the germline V gene (reference sequence). Between the trimmed V and J ends, which lost 5 bases and 0 bases, there was a span of 14 bases. Here the CDR3 reads CASSPRQFHSNQPQHF. The DNA of the CDR3 is TGTGCCAGCAGCCCTAGACAGTTTCATAGCAATCAGCCCCAGCATTTT.

This chain links TRBV7-9 with TRBJ1-1, with D uncertain. V was cut by 5 bases and J by 4 bases, with 17 bases left in between. This CDR3 spans 15 amino acids. CDR1 and CDR2 from the germline V gene are SEHNR and FQNEAQ (reference sequence). The CDR3 DNA sequence: TGTGCCAGCAGCCCCACGCAAAGCCGTTCCACTGAAGCTTTCTTT. Translating it yields CASSPTQSRSTEAFF.

In this sample, this clone turned up many times. The chain is built from TRBV19 and TRBJ1-1, with unresolved D. CDR1 is LNHDA and CDR2 is SQIVND in the germline V gene (reference sequence). The CDR3 runs 13 residues. The germline V and J ends were trimmed by 4 bases and 0 bases, with 6 bases remaining between them. The CDR3 DNA reads as TGTGCCAGTAGTACGCAGATGAACACTGAAGCTTTCTTT. Translation: CASSTQMNTEAFF. The full variable domain, in which reference TRBV19 and TRBJ1-1 provide the parts outside the CDR3, is DGGITQSPKYLFRKEGQNVTLSCEQNLNHDAMYWYRQDPGQGLRLIYYSQIVNDFQKGDIAEGYSVSREKKESFPLTVTSAQKNPTAFYLCASSTQMNTEAFFGQGTRLTVV.

J is TRBJ2-3 and V is TRBV4-2; 10 bases agree with TRBD1. J gave up 4 bases and V 4 bases, and 8 bases lay outside the gene matches. This CDR3 has 16 amino acids. The germline gives CDR1 LGHNA, CDR2 YNFKEQ. In nucleotides, the CDR3 is TGTGCCAGCAGCCGCGGCGGGACAGGGGACGCAGATACGCAGTATTTT. Protein: CASSRGGTGDADTQYF.

The chain carries TRBV16 and TRBJ1-2; weak D call: TRBD1 (5 bases). This CDR3 has 14 residues. V lost 3 bases and J 5 bases, leaving 13 bases between the germline ends. Germline CDR1 KGHSY, CDR2 FQNENV. Here the CDR3 DNA reads TGTGCCAGCAGCCATCCACCGGGGGATTATGGCTACACCTTC. It encodes CASSHPPGDYGYTF. The full variable domain, with the rest looked up from reference TRBV16 and TRBJ1-2, is GEEVAQTPKHLVRGEGQKAKLYCAPIKGHSYVFWYQQVLKNEFKFLISFQNENVFDETGMPKERFSAKCLPNSPCSLEIQATKLEDSAVYFCASSHPPGDYGYTFGSGTRLTVV.

The chain uses TRBV7-9 and TRBJ2-3; 10 positions match TRBD2. With 2 bases clipped from V and 1 base from J, the junction kept 3 bases outside the gene matches. The CDR3 spans 16 residues. Looked up from germline, CDR1 is SEHNR and CDR2 is FQNEAQ (reference sequence). The CDR3: CASSLPSGGGTDTQYF. In DNA, the CDR3 is TGTGCCAGCAGCTTACCTAGCGGGGGTGGCACAGATACGCAGTATTTT.

V usage is TRBV4-1 and J usage is TRBJ1-1; D gene ambiguous. The CDR3 is 15 residues long. V lost 6 bases to trimming and J lost 0 bases, with 14 bases between them. Looked up from germline, CDR1 is MGHRA and CDR2 is YSYEKL. The CDR3 loop is CASRRADTMNTEAFF. In nucleotides, the CDR3 is TGCGCCAGCAGGCGGGCGGATACCATGAACACTGAAGCTTTCTTT.

The genes are TRBV29-1 and TRBJ2-7, with D possibly being TRBD1 (5 bases). V was trimmed by 1 base and J by 6 bases, leaving 13 bases between them. The CDR3 length is 13 residues. Germline CDR1 and CDR2: SQVTM and ANQGSEA. CDR3 amino acids: CSVEGQGGAEQYF. CDR3 sequence (DNA): TGCAGCGTTGAAGGGCAGGGCGGCGCCGAGCAGTACTTC.

The chain couples TRBV10-3 to TRBJ1-5; D perhaps matches TRBD1 (6 bases). Germline CDR1 reads ENHRY; CDR2 reads SYGVKD. This CDR3 spans 15 amino acids. V was pared by 0 bases and J by 4 bases, with 10 bases between. For the CDR3, the DNA is TGTGCCATCAGTGAGTCGCTGGGGGCTAATCAGCCCCAGCATTTT. It codes for CAISESLGANQPQHF.

This chain uses TRBV28 with TRBJ2-3; 8 nucleotides line up with TRBD1. The CDR3 has 14 residues. V shed 3 bases and J 3 bases; nucleotides not matched to a gene: 2. Per the germline V gene, CDR1 is MDHEN and CDR2 is SYDVKM. CDR3 protein: CASSLGQATDTQYF. CDR3 bases: TGTGCCAGCAGTTTGGGACAGGCGACAGATACGCAGTATTTT.

The chain combines TRBV10-3 with TRBJ2-3; 11 bases line up with TRBD2. V trimming: 2 bases; J trimming: 3 bases; junction bases outside the gene matches: 4. In germline, CDR1 is ENHRY, CDR2 SYGVKD. CDR3 size: 16 residues. The CDR3 protein is CAISEHSSGGTDTQYF. CDR3 in DNA: TGTGCCATCAGTGAGCATTCTAGCGGGGGGACAGATACGCAGTATTTT.

The chain joins TRBV10-3 to TRBJ1-2, with D unclear. Germline assignment: CDR1 ENHRY and CDR2 SYGVKD. The CDR3 length is 14 residues. V dropped 2 bases and J dropped 4 bases, with 11 bases sitting between them. In DNA, the CDR3 is TGTGCCATCAGTGAGGGGCAGAACTCCTATGGCTACACCTTC. It translates to CAISEGQNSYGYTF.

V gene TRBV27 combines with J gene TRBJ1-2; D is unresolved. Germline values: CDR1 MNHEY, CDR2 SMNVEV (reference sequence). V was clipped by 4 bases and J by 4 bases, with 10 bases between them. This CDR3 has 13 amino acids. CDR3 protein: CASSWAAGYGYTF. DNA of the CDR3: TGTGCCAGCAGTTGGGCGGCGGGCTATGGCTACACCTTC.

This chain joins TRBV19 and TRBJ2-5; TRBD2 is a possible D gene (5 bases). CDR1 and CDR2 from the germline V gene are LNHDA and SQIVND (reference sequence). The CDR3 has 17 amino acids. Trimming took off 3 bases at V and 3 bases at J, with 20 bases between the two ends. The CDR3 sequence is CASSIASGLSPKETQYF. The CDR3 DNA follows: TGTGCCAGTAGTATCGCCTCCGGACTCTCCCCGAAAGAGACCCAGTACTTC.

CDR3 in DNA: TGTGCCAGCAGCTTAACAGGGCAAGATACGCAGTATTTT. Its protein is CASSLTGQDTQYF. The V gene is TRBV11-2, the J gene TRBJ2-3, with a weak D call TRBD1 (6 bases). Germline assignment: CDR1 SGHAT and CDR2 FQNNGV. The CDR3 runs to 13 residues. Trimming removed 2 bases at V and 5 bases at J, with 8 bases between.

V is TRBV9 and J is TRBJ1-2; D possibly corresponds to TRBD1 (6 bases). The germline CDR1 and CDR2 sequences are SGDLS and YYNGEE. This CDR3 region has 14 residues. The V end lost 0 bases, the J end lost 4 bases, and 10 bases lay between the germline ends. The chain's CDR3 is CASSVDRARYGYTF. The CDR3 nucleotides are TGTGCCAGCAGCGTAGACAGGGCCCGCTATGGCTACACCTTC.

This clone was detected a few times. The chain employs TRBV14 and TRBJ1-3; D is possibly TRBD1 (6 bases). Germline lookup yields CDR1 SGHDN and CDR2 FVKESK. The V gene lost 4 bases and the J gene lost 0 bases, with 19 bases spanning the gap. The CDR3 covers 18 residues. As DNA, the CDR3 is TGTGCCAGCAGCCTTTTATCGACAGGTCCTGCCTCTGGAAACACCATATATTTT. Translated, it gives CASSLLSTGPASGNTIYF.

In its sample, this clone was seen many times. This rearrangement joins TRBV19 to TRBJ2-7, with 11 bases identical to TRBD2. The V segment lost 5 bases and the J segment 3 bases; nucleotides outside the gene matches: 6. CDR3 length equals 15 residues. Germline V gives CDR1 LNHDA, CDR2 SQIVND (reference sequence). This CDR3 is CASSQSLAGGYEQYF. The CDR3 DNA is TGTGCCAGTAGTCAATCGCTAGCGGGGGGCTACGAGCAGTACTTC.

The sample holds a few counts of this clone. DNA for the CDR3: TGTGCCAGCAGCCAAGAGGAGCAGGGGTTTGGCTACACCTTC. Its translation: CASSQEEQGFGYTF. The genes are TRBV3-1 (or the pseudogene TRBV3-2) and TRBJ1-2, with D tentatively TRBD1 (6 bases). The V gene's germline CDR1 is LGHDT and CDR2 YNNKEL (reference sequence). The CDR3 totals 14 residues. V was shortened by 0 bases and J by 7 bases, with 12 bases between the two germline ends.

The rearrangement joins TRBV7-8 to TRBJ2-7; 11 positions agree with TRBD1. The V gene end was trimmed by 5 bases and the J gene end by 2 bases; junction bases not matched to a gene: 8. The CDR3 consists of 16 residues. CDR1 is SGHVS, CDR2 FQNEAQ, per germline. The CDR3 DNA reads TGTGCCAGCAGCAAAGGGGACAGGGGGGCTCCCTACGAGCAGTACTTC. Translation gives CASSKGDRGAPYEQYF. Full variable domain (outside the CDR3, taken from reference TRBV7-8 and TRBJ2-7): GAGVSQSPRYKVAKRGQDVALRCDPISGHVSLFWYQQALGQGPEFLTYFQNEAQLDKSGLPSDRFFAERPEGSVSTLKIQRTQQEDSAVYLCASSKGDRGAPYEQYFGPGTRLTVT.